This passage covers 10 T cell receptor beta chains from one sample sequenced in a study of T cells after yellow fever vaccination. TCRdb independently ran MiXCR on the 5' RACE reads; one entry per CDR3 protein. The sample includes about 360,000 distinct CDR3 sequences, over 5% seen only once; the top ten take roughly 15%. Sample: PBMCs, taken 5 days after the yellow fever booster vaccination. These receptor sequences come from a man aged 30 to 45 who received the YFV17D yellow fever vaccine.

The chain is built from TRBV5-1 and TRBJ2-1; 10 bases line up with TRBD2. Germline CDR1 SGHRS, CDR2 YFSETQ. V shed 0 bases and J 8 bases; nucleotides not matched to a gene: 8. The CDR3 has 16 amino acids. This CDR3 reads CASSLGSGGGFDEQFF. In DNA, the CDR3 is TGCGCCAGCAGCTTGGGGAGCGGGGGGGGTTTCGATGAGCAGTTCTTC.

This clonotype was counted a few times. This CDR3 is CASSLVGSKETQYF. The CDR3 DNA follows: TGTGCCAGCAGCTTAGTCGGGTCGAAAGAGACCCAGTACTTC. The chain joins TRBV11-2 to TRBJ2-5; no clear D gene. Trimming shortened V by 1 base and J by 3 bases, and 9 bases separated the two germline ends. The CDR3 spans 14 residues. Looked up from germline, CDR1 is SGHAT and CDR2 is FQNNGV.

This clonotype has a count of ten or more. CDR3 amino acids: CASRQGTGELFF. CDR3 bases: TGCGCCAGCAGGCAGGGGACCGGGGAGCTGTTTTTT. This chain uses TRBV10-1 with TRBJ2-2; TRBD1 is a possible D gene (6 bases). The CDR3 runs 12 residues. Trimming pared 6 bases from V and 5 bases from J, leaving 7 bases between. CDR1 and CDR2 from the germline V gene are WNHNN and SYGVQD (reference sequence).

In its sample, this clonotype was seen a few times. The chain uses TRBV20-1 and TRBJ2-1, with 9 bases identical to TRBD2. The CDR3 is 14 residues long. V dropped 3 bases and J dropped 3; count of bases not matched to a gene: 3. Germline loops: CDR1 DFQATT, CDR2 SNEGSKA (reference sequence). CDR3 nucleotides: TGCAGTGCTAGTAGCGGGAGAGGCTACAATGAGCAGTTCTTC. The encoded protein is CSASSGRGYNEQFF.

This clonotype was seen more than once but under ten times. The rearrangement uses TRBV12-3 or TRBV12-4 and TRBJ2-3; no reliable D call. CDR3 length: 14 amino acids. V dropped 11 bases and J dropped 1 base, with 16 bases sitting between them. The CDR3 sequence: CAVKEFAGTDTQYF. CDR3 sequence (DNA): TGTGCCGTCAAGGAATTTGCTGGCACAGATACGCAGTATTTT.

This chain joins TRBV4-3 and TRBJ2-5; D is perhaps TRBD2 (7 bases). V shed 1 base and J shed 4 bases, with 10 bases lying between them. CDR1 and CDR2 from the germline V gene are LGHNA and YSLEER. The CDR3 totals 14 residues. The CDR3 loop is CASSQGGGPETQYF. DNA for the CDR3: TGCGCCAGCAGCCAAGGGGGGGGCCCAGAGACCCAGTACTTC.

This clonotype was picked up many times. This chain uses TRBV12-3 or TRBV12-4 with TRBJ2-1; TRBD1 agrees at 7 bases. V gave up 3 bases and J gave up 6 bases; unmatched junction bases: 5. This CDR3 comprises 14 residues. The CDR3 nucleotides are TGTGCCAGCAGTTTTACAGGGGCTGGCAATGAGCAGTTCTTC. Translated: CASSFTGAGNEQFF.

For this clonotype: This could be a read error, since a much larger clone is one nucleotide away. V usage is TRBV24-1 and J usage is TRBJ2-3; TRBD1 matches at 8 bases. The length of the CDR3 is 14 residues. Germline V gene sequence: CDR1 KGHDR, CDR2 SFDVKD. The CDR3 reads CATNAGQGTDTQDF. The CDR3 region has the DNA TGTGCCACCAACGCTGGACAGGGCACAGATACGCAGGATTTT.

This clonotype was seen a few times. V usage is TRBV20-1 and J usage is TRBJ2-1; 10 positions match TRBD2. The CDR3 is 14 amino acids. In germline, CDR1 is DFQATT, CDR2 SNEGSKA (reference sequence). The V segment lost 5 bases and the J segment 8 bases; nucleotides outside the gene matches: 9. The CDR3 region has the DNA TGCAGTGCTTGTAGGACTAGCGGTGTCTATGAGCAGTTCTTC. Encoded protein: CSACRTSGVYEQFF.

The CDR3 protein is CASSPAFRVDNQPQHF. For the CDR3, the DNA is TGTGCCAGCAGTCCCGCGTTCCGGGTAGACAATCAGCCCCAGCATTTT. The V gene is TRBV27, the J gene TRBJ1-5; D not certain. Germline V gives CDR1 MNHEY, CDR2 SMNVEV (reference sequence). The CDR3 contains 16 residues. The germline V and J ends were trimmed by 5 bases and 3 bases, with 17 bases remaining between them.